Presented here are 30 T cell receptor beta chains from one specimen sequenced in a study of T cell responses to AZD1222 COVID-19 vaccine. TCRdb's copy holds only in-frame clones and misses some; the assay was immunoSEQ multiplex PCR. Of tens of thousands of clones in the sample, around nine tenths were seen once. Source: peripheral blood, taken on day 0 of AZD1222 vaccination. Source of these receptors: an adult in good health.

The chain employs TRBV6-5 and TRBJ1-2; D unclear. This CDR3 has 15 residues. The V gene's germline CDR1 is MNHEY and CDR2 SVGAGI. The ends were cut back, 2 bases at V and 3 bases at J, with 13 bases in the middle. DNA for the CDR3: TGTGCCAGCAGTTACGCGGCTAGGTCCCACTATGGCTACACCTTC. It is translated as CASSYAARSHYGYTF.

Regarding this clone: In the same sample, other DNA sequences code for this CDR3. The V call is TRBV12-3 or TRBV12-4, the J call TRBJ1-2; D call uncertain. The CDR3 has 13 residues. Trimming cost V 2 bases and J 0 bases, with 4 bases left between them. The CDR3 loop reads CASSLQANYGYTF. CDR3 nucleotides: TGTGCCAGCAGTTTACAGGCTAACTATGGCTACACCTTC.

The chain combines TRBV5-4 with TRBJ1-4, with 9 nucleotides matching TRBD1. Germline-derived CDR1 and CDR2 are SGHNT and YYREEE (reference sequence). V trimming: 0 bases; J trimming: 7 bases; junction bases outside the gene matches: 4. The CDR3 is 15 residues long. The CDR3 DNA reads TGTGCCAGCAGCTTGGAACAGGGGGCCGGTGAAAAACTGTTTTTT. This sequence encodes CASSLEQGAGEKLFF.

This chain joins TRBV7-2 and TRBJ2-1, with D perhaps assigned TRBD1 or TRBD2 (5 bases each). Per germline, CDR1 SGHTA and CDR2 FQGNSA. Trimming took 7 bases from V and 6 from J, leaving 13 bases between them. This CDR3 region has 13 residues. The CDR3 DNA sequence: TGTGCCAGCACAGCGTGGGGGTTCAATGAGCAGTTCTTC. Translated: CASTAWGFNEQFF.

The chain uses TRBV28 and TRBJ2-7, with D uncertain. Trimming took 4 bases from V and 2 from J, leaving 12 bases between them. Germline V gives CDR1 MDHEN, CDR2 SYDVKM. CDR3 length: 14 amino acids. For the CDR3, the DNA is TGTGCCAGCAGTTCCCCCAAACGGACCTACGAGCAGTACTTC. As protein: CASSSPKRTYEQYF.

The V gene is TRBV21-1, the J gene TRBJ2-7. TRBV21-1 is annotated as a pseudogene. CDR3 length equals 17 residues. The CDR3 region has the DNA TGTGCCAGCAGCAAAGCGCAGGTGGCAGGGAGTTCGTACGAGCAGTACTTC. The encoded protein is CASSKAQVAGSSYEQYF.

The table lists this clone with a few counts. This chain connects TRBV12-5 to TRBJ1-1; 7 nucleotides align to TRBD1. V shed 1 base and J 10 bases; nucleotides not matched to a gene: 3. The CDR3 covers 12 residues. Germline lookup yields CDR1 LGHNT and CDR2 FRNRAP. The CDR3 is CASGLGQGLAFF. The CDR3 DNA reads as TGTGCTAGTGGTTTGGGACAGGGCTTAGCTTTCTTT.

The chain employs TRBV5-1 and TRBJ2-6; D is perhaps TRBD1 (6 bases). CDR3 size: 15 residues. CDR1 is SGHRS, CDR2 YFSETQ, per germline. Trimming took off 2 bases at V and 3 bases at J, with 9 bases between the two ends. The CDR3 region is CASSLQGGGANVLTF. The CDR3, as DNA: TGCGCCAGCAGCTTACAGGGTGGTGGGGCCAACGTCCTGACTTTC.

The CDR3 bases are TGTGCCAGCAGCGACTATACTAGCGGGAGGGCAGAGACCCAGTACTTC. Its translation: CASSDYTSGRAETQYF. The chain joins TRBV5-4 to TRBJ2-5; 13 bases agree with TRBD2. This CDR3 spans 16 amino acids. J was trimmed by 4 bases and V by 4 bases; bases with no gene match: 7. The germline V gene encodes CDR1 SGHNT and CDR2 YYREEE (reference sequence).

On this clone: Compared with germline, one end of the junction differs, possibly owing to a read error. V gene TRBV3-1 (or the pseudogene TRBV3-2) combines with J gene TRBJ1-6, with unresolved D. Germline lookup yields CDR1 LGHDT and CDR2 YNNKEL (reference sequence). The length of the CDR3 is 15 residues. Here the CDR3 DNA reads TGTGCCAGCATCCAACGGGGTTCCTATAATTCACCCCTCCACTTT. Translated, it gives CASIQRGSYNSPLHF.

The chain couples TRBV20-1 to TRBJ2-7, with unresolved D. The CDR3 has 11 residues. Germline V CDR1 and CDR2: DFQATT, SNEGSKA (reference sequence). V was cut by 8 bases and J by 4 bases, with 12 bases left in between. The CDR3 nucleotides are TGCAGTCCCCGAGTGGGGTACGAGCAGTACTTC. It codes for CSPRVGYEQYF.

The CDR3 sequence: CASSPRGQVSYEQYF. The CDR3 DNA is TGTGCCAGCAGCCCACGGGGACAGGTCTCCTACGAGCAGTACTTC. The chain uses TRBV11-2 and TRBJ2-7; TRBD1 agrees at 8 bases. This CDR3 has 15 amino acids. From germline, CDR1 is SGHAT and CDR2 FQNNGV. The J segment lost 0 bases and the V segment lost 5 bases, leaving 6 bases of the junction unmatched. Using reference TRBV11-2 and TRBJ2-7 for the parts outside the CDR3, the full variable domain is EAGVAQSPRYKIIEKRQSVAFWCNPISGHATLYWYQQILGQGPKLLIQFQNNGVVDDSQLPKDRFSAERLKGVDSTLKIQPAKLEDSAVYLCASSPRGQVSYEQYFGPGTRLTVT.

V and J are TRBV7-2 and TRBJ1-2; D gene uncertain. CDR1 is SGHTA and CDR2 is FQGNSA in the germline V gene. The CDR3 totals 12 residues. With 4 bases removed from V and 4 bases from J, the gap between germline ends came to 7 bases. In nucleotides, the CDR3 is TGTGCCAGCAGCTCTCCAGTCTATGGCTACACCTTC. Residues: CASSSPVYGYTF.

The CDR3, as DNA: TGTGCCAGCAGAAGAGATGGGTTGGATGAGCAGTTCTTC. Translating gives CASRRDGLDEQFF. The chain couples TRBV25-1 to TRBJ2-1; D call uncertain. Trimming left V 6 bases short and J 8 bases short, with 14 bases between. The germline CDR1 and CDR2 sequences are MGHDK and SYGVNS. The CDR3 loop spans 13 amino acids.

This chain joins TRBV4-1 and TRBJ1-2, with D hard to call. Trimming shortened V by 0 bases and J by 4 bases, and 15 bases separated the two germline ends. Germline CDR1 and CDR2: MGHRA and YSYEKL. This CDR3 has 16 amino acids. CDR3 coding DNA: TGCGCCAGCAGCCAAGAGTTATCCAGGCTATTCTATGGCTACACCTTC. Translation gives CASSQELSRLFYGYTF.

The gene calls are TRBV7-8 and TRBJ1-5; no reliable D call. CDR1 is SGHVS, CDR2 FQNEAQ, per germline. There are 15 residues in the CDR3. With 3 bases removed from V and 0 bases from J, the gap between germline ends came to 9 bases. The chain's CDR3 is CASSFGDYSNQPQHF. The CDR3 bases are TGTGCCAGCAGCTTCGGAGATTATAGCAATCAGCCCCAGCATTTT.

This chain connects TRBV7-2 to TRBJ2-3; TRBD1 agrees at 7 bases. Per the germline V gene, CDR1 is SGHTA and CDR2 is FQGNSA. This CDR3 is 14 amino acids long. The ends lost 4 bases at V and 6 bases at J; junction bases unmatched: 7. The CDR3 DNA reads TGTGCCAGCAGCTGGAAGACAGGGCTTGATACGCAGTATTTT. It translates to CASSWKTGLDTQYF.

V gene TRBV5-5 combines with J gene TRBJ2-3; D possibly uses TRBD1 or TRBD2 (5 bases each). The CDR3 loop spans 14 amino acids. CDR1 SGHKS and CDR2 YYEKEE come from the germline V gene (reference sequence). V was shortened by 3 bases and J by 5 bases, with 13 bases between the two germline ends. CDR3 DNA: TGTGCCAGCAGCTCCGGGACGTTGGGAGATACGCAGTATTTT. This codes for CASSSGTLGDTQYF.

The chain uses TRBV19 and TRBJ2-6; tentative D call: TRBD1 (6 bases). Germline CDR1 is LNHDA and CDR2 is SQIVND (reference sequence). Trimming removed 3 bases at V and 0 bases at J, with 18 bases between. The CDR3 is 19 residues long. As DNA, the CDR3 is TGTGCCAGTAGTATCCCTTACAGGGTTGGGTACTCTGGGGCCAACGTCCTGACTTTC. It specifies CASSIPYRVGYSGANVLTF.

V usage is TRBV7-9 and J usage is TRBJ1-5; no firm D call. The CDR3 spans 15 residues. From germline, CDR1 is SEHNR and CDR2 FQNEAQ (reference sequence). V gave up 4 bases and J gave up 3 bases, with 13 bases separating them. The CDR3 is CASSSWTLPNQPQHF. The CDR3 DNA follows: TGTGCCAGCAGCTCATGGACCCTCCCCAATCAGCCCCAGCATTTT.

This chain joins TRBV6-2 or TRBV6-3 and TRBJ1-1; D gene uncertain. V lost 0 bases, J lost 5 bases, and 13 bases lay in between. Germline V CDR1 and CDR2: MNHEY, SVGEGT. The CDR3 runs 15 residues. In DNA form, the CDR3 reads TGTGCCAGCAGTTACTCGACTTTTAGAGGTACTGAAGCTTTCTTT. Translated, it gives CASSYSTFRGTEAFF.

This chain connects TRBV20-1 to TRBJ2-7; D perhaps matches TRBD2 (7 bases). The germline V gene encodes CDR1 DFQATT and CDR2 SNEGSKA (reference sequence). The V and J ends lost 3 bases and 0 bases respectively, with 12 bases between them. There are 14 residues in the CDR3. This CDR3 reads CSASEGGASYEQYF. The CDR3 DNA reads as TGCAGTGCTAGTGAAGGGGGGGCCTCCTACGAGCAGTACTTC.

The rearrangement links TRBV28 to TRBJ2-7; weak D call: TRBD1 (6 bases). The CDR3 extends over 14 amino acids. Trimming shortened V by 5 bases and J by 4 bases, and 15 bases separated the two germline ends. CDR1 is MDHEN and CDR2 is SYDVKM in the germline V gene. The CDR3, as DNA: TGTGCCAGCAGTCTCCAAGGCAGGGGTTACGAGCAGTACTTC. Translated: CASSLQGRGYEQYF. Complete variable domain (other parts from reference TRBV28 and TRBJ2-7): DVKVTQSSRYLVKRTGEKVFLECVQDMDHENMFWYRQDPGLGLRLIYFSYDVKMKEKGDIPEGYSVSREKKERFSLILESASTNQTSMYLCASSLQGRGYEQYFGPGTRLTVT.

This clone appeared a few times. The same CDR3 also results from other DNA sequences found in this sample. The genes are TRBV12-3 or TRBV12-4 and TRBJ1-1; no firm D call. This CDR3 contains 12 residues. V lost 2 bases to trimming and J lost 2 bases, with 3 bases between them. Here the CDR3 DNA reads TGTGCCAGCAGTTTAAGAAACACTGAAGCTTTCTTT. Translated: CASSLRNTEAFF.

The chain employs TRBV7-6 and TRBJ2-1; maybe TRBD2 (6 bases). The CDR3 length is 20 residues. Germline V CDR1 and CDR2: SGHVS, FNYEAQ. V was clipped by 2 bases and J by 3 bases, with 26 bases between them. The CDR3 DNA follows: TGTGCCAGCAGCTTATCCGTAGCGACAACGGGAGATTGGCGCTACAATGAGCAGTTCTTC. It codes for CASSLSVATTGDWRYNEQFF.

V usage is TRBV29-1 and J usage is TRBJ2-1, with D tentatively TRBD1 (6 bases). Germline CDR1 reads SQVTM; CDR2 reads ANQGSEA. This CDR3 contains 13 residues. V gave up 4 bases and J gave up 4 bases, with 11 bases separating them. CDR3 sequence: CSVARGFYNEQFF. In DNA form, the CDR3 reads TGCAGCGTTGCAAGGGGGTTTTACAATGAGCAGTTCTTC.

The chain couples TRBV7-3 to TRBJ2-1, with 7 bases matching TRBD2. With V trimmed by 6 bases and J by 3 bases, 8 bases remained unmatched. The CDR3 sequence is 15 residues long. Germline-derived CDR1 and CDR2 are SGHTA and FQGTGA. As DNA, the CDR3 is TGTGCCAGCAGTTCGGCGGCTAGCGGCTACAATGAGCAGTTCTTC. It specifies CASSSAASGYNEQFF.

The CDR3 DNA reads as TGTGCCATCAGTGAGTTAGCATCGGGCCATGAGCAGTTCTTC. Residues: CAISELASGHEQFF. V is TRBV10-3 and J is TRBJ2-1; D is unresolved. Germline V gene lookup returns CDR1 ENHRY and CDR2 SYGVKD. The CDR3 loop spans 14 amino acids. Deletions cut 1 base from V and 8 bases from J, with 12 bases between.

This chain uses TRBV4-3 with TRBJ2-1; 9 bases match TRBD2. With V trimmed by 1 base and J by 2 bases, 9 bases remained unmatched. Germline V gene lookup returns CDR1 LGHNA and CDR2 YSLEER. The CDR3 loop spans 18 amino acids. DNA for the CDR3: TGCGCCAGCAGCCAAGGATTGGCTAGCGGGACCGCCTACAATGAGCAGTTCTTC. It yields the protein CASSQGLASGTAYNEQFF.

This clone was counted a few times. This chain uses TRBV19 with TRBJ1-1; D may be TRBD1 (5 bases). Trimming cost V 4 bases and J 1 base, with 13 bases left between them. The germline V gene encodes CDR1 LNHDA and CDR2 SQIVND (reference sequence). The CDR3 sequence is 15 residues long. CDR3 sequence: CASSKSGGGNTEAFF. CDR3 bases: TGTGCCAGTAGTAAATCCGGGGGAGGGAACACTGAAGCTTTCTTT.